One and the same sample provided the 17 T cell receptor beta chains below, sequenced in a study of blood T cell repertoires in COVID-19. Profiled with immunoSEQ multiplex PCR; TCRdb holds only in-frame clones, not every one. The profile covers about 270,000 clones, with around 85% appearing a single time and roughly 11% taken by the ten largest. The sequenced sample was peripheral blood. The receptors were sampled from a woman aged 65 to 85 with acute or convalescent COVID-19.

This clone appeared a single time. Other DNA variants within this sample encode the same CDR3. This chain joins TRBV18 and TRBJ1-1, with D uncertain. V lost 3 bases to trimming and J lost 1 base, with 6 bases between them. CDR1 and CDR2 from the germline V gene are KGHSH and LQKENI. The CDR3 is 13 residues long. DNA of the CDR3: TGTGCCAGCTCACCGAACGGGAACACTGAAGCTTTCTTT. Its translation is CASSPNGNTEAFF.

The chain links TRBV6-6 to TRBJ1-1, with D unresolved. Trimming removed 8 bases at V and 6 bases at J, with 13 bases between. CDR1 and CDR2 (germline): MNHNY, SVGAGI (reference sequence). The CDR3 has 12 residues. CDR3 in DNA: TGTGCCAGCCGAACCGGGGTGTCTGAAGCTTTCTTT. It translates to CASRTGVSEAFF.

The chain carries TRBV9 and TRBJ2-1; 7 bases are a match to TRBD1. CDR3 length: 15 amino acids. V lost 4 bases and J lost 5; bases outside the gene matches: 9. Germline-derived CDR1 and CDR2 are SGDLS and YYNGEE. The CDR3, as DNA: TGTGCCAGCAGCCCAGGACCAGGGACAGACAATGAGCAGTTCTTC. It specifies CASSPGPGTDNEQFF.

CDR3 protein: CASSEGWGRNIQYF. The CDR3 nucleotides read TGCGCCAGCAGCGAGGGATGGGGGAGGAACATTCAGTACTTC. V usage is TRBV5-1 and J usage is TRBJ2-4; tentative D call: TRBD2 (6 bases). This CDR3 region has 14 residues. V was clipped by 4 bases and J by 7 bases, with 15 bases between them. Looked up from germline, CDR1 is SGHRS and CDR2 is YFSETQ. The full variable domain, in which reference TRBV5-1 and TRBJ2-4 provide the parts outside the CDR3, is KAGVTQTPRYLIKTRGQQVTLSCSPISGHRSVSWYQQTPGQGLQFLFEYFSETQRNKGNFPGRFSGRQFSNSRSEMNVSTLELGDSALYLCASSEGWGRNIQYFGAGTRLSVL.

V and J are TRBV2 and TRBJ1-5, with 9 bases fitting TRBD1. Germline V gene lookup returns CDR1 SNHLY and CDR2 FYNNEI. V lost 9 bases and J lost 4; bases outside the gene matches: 4. The CDR3 consists of 13 residues. This CDR3 reads CASAGTGNQPQHF. The CDR3, as DNA: TGTGCCAGTGCCGGGACAGGGAATCAGCCCCAGCATTTT. Variable domain in full (rest from reference TRBV2 and TRBJ1-5): EPEVTQTPSHQVTQMGQEVILRCVPISNHLYFYWYRQILGQKVEFLVSFYNNEISEKSEIFDDQFSVERPDGSNFTLKIRSTKLEDSAMYFCASAGTGNQPQHFGDGTRLSIL.

The V gene is TRBV30, the J gene TRBJ2-7; D may be TRBD2 (6 bases). The CDR3 consists of 13 residues. Germline V lookup: CDR1 GTSNPN, CDR2 SVGIG (reference sequence). The ends were cut back, 0 bases at V and 5 bases at J, with 11 bases in the middle. CDR3 protein: CAWSVGGRNEQYF. CDR3 DNA: TGTGCCTGGAGTGTAGGAGGGCGGAACGAGCAGTACTTC.

This chain joins TRBV25-1 and TRBJ1-2; no clear D. Trimming shortened V by 2 bases and J by 4 bases, and 14 bases separated the two germline ends. The CDR3 has 15 amino acids. Germline loops: CDR1 MGHDK, CDR2 SYGVNS. CDR3 in DNA: TGTGCCAGCAGTGAAACCAGATTATTACCCTATGGCTACACCTTC. This translates into CASSETRLLPYGYTF.

The chain is built from TRBV12-5 and TRBJ2-1; 7 bases align to TRBD1. CDR1 is LGHNT, CDR2 FRNRAP, per germline. This CDR3 is 13 amino acids long. The V gene end was trimmed by 5 bases and the J gene end by 5 bases; junction bases not matched to a gene: 3. CDR3 DNA: TGTGCTAGTGGTCAGGGGGTCCACAATGAGCAGTTCTTC. Translating gives CASGQGVHNEQFF.

The chain combines TRBV5-6 with TRBJ2-6, with TRBD1 identical over 8 bases. The CDR3 is 19 residues long. Germline V gene sequence: CDR1 SGHDT, CDR2 YYEEEE. The trim removed 3 bases at V and 0 bases at J, leaving 11 bases unmatched. For the CDR3, the DNA is TGTGCCAGCAGCTCGCCCAGACAGGGGCTCTACTCTGGGGCCAACGTCCTGACTTTC. It codes for CASSSPRQGLYSGANVLTF. Full variable domain (missing parts from reference TRBV5-6 and TRBJ2-6): DAGVTQSPTHLIKTRGQQVTLRCSPKSGHDTVSWYQQALGQGPQFIFQYYEEEERQRGNFPDRFSGHQFPNYSSELNVNALLLGDSALYLCASSSPRQGLYSGANVLTFGAGSRLTVL.

This clone was counted a single time. CDR3: CASFIPAGGSYTDTQYF. The CDR3 bases are TGCGCCAGCTTTATTCCCGCGGGGGGGAGCTATACAGATACGCAGTATTTT. This chain links TRBV5-1 with TRBJ2-3, with 9 positions matching TRBD2. Germline CDR1 reads SGHRS; CDR2 reads YFSETQ. The CDR3 has 17 amino acids. J gave up 3 bases and V 7 bases, and 15 bases lay outside the gene matches.

The chain has TRBV2 and TRBJ2-7; unclear D gene. Trimming took off 4 bases at V and 2 bases at J, with 6 bases between the two ends. This CDR3 spans 12 amino acids. Germline lookup yields CDR1 SNHLY and CDR2 FYNNEI. CDR3 bases: TGTGCCAGCAGTGTCAAAACCTACGAGCAGTACTTC. Translating it yields CASSVKTYEQYF.

This clone is a singleton in its sample. The V gene is TRBV6-5, the J gene TRBJ2-2; 12 bases are shared with TRBD2. The CDR3 extends over 14 amino acids. Germline lookup yields CDR1 MNHEY and CDR2 SVGAGI. With 8 bases clipped from V and 7 bases from J, the junction kept 5 bases outside the gene matches. The CDR3 nucleotides are TGTGCCAGCCGACTAGCGGGGGACGTCGGGGAGCTGTTTTTT. Translated, it gives CASRLAGDVGELFF.

The chain recombines TRBV27 with TRBJ1-5; a weak D match, TRBD1 (6 bases). The ends were cut back, 5 bases at V and 9 bases at J, with 23 bases in the middle. Germline V gives CDR1 MNHEY, CDR2 SMNVEV (reference sequence). CDR3 size: 16 residues. CDR3 amino acids: CASSRMTGAIVWPQHF. CDR3 DNA: TGTGCCAGCAGTAGAATGACAGGAGCGATAGTTTGGCCCCAGCATTTT.

The gene calls are TRBV10-2 and TRBJ1-2; 7 nucleotides align to TRBD1. CDR1 is WSHSY and CDR2 is SAAADI in the germline V gene. J lost 4 bases, V lost 5 bases, and 7 bases had no gene match. This CDR3 has 14 amino acids. Here the CDR3 DNA reads TGCGCCAGCAGTCCCGGGACAGCGTTCTATGGCTACACCTTC. As protein: CASSPGTAFYGYTF.

The rearrangement links TRBV5-5 to TRBJ1-3; 11 positions match TRBD1. Looked up from germline, CDR1 is SGHKS and CDR2 is YYEKEE (reference sequence). Germline trimming cut 4 bases from V and 4 bases from J; bases unmatched to any gene: 4. The CDR3 length is 15 residues. The CDR3, as DNA: TGTGCCAGCAGCGCGGACAGGGGGCGCGGAAACACCATATATTTT. Translated: CASSADRGRGNTIYF.

The chain employs TRBV19 and TRBJ1-1; D is undetermined. Germline V CDR1 and CDR2: LNHDA, SQIVND (reference sequence). Trimming shortened V by 3 bases and J by 5 bases, and 10 bases separated the two germline ends. The CDR3 runs 13 residues. The CDR3 is CASSITEGTEAFF. As DNA, the CDR3 is TGTGCCAGTAGTATTACTGAGGGTACTGAAGCTTTCTTT.

CDR3 in amino acids: CATSTGQGEEKLFF. CDR3 in DNA: TGTGCCACCAGCACGGGACAGGGGGAGGAAAAACTGTTTTTT. The V gene is TRBV15, the J gene TRBJ1-4; 11 nucleotides line up with TRBD1. CDR3 length: 14 amino acids. Germline CDR1 is LNHNV and CDR2 is YYDKDF (reference sequence). With 4 bases clipped from V and 8 bases from J, the junction kept 3 bases outside the gene matches.